These T cell receptor beta chains were read from a single sample in a study of T cell repertoires in cytomegalovirus infection. TCRdb redid the calling of the reads with MiXCR, one entry per CDR3 protein. Of roughly 500,000 distinct CDR3 sequences listed, 11% are singletons. Material for sequencing was PBMCs. These receptors were obtained from a human donor in good health (CMV status not recorded). Some clones in this sample may be carry-over from other donors' samples. Each CDR3 is given with its conserved first and last residue. D genes are given only for firm matches. Not all rows give a size; the values are once, few, many and, for expanded clones, a class.

clone size,V gene,D gene,J gene,CDR3 protein,CDR3 DNA
few,TRBV27,-,TRBJ1-2,CASASGDYGYTF,TGTGCCAGCGCCTCAGGGGACTATGGCTACACCTTC
many,TRBV6-1,TRBD2,TRBJ2-1,CASRTPLGLAGGGEQFF,TGTGCCAGCAGGACCCCCCTGGGACTAGCAGGGGGGGGTGAGCAGTTCTTC
once,TRBV10-3,-,TRBJ1-2,CAISDRGDYGYTF,TGTGCCATCAGTGACCGGGGGGATTATGGCTACACCTTC
-,TRBV7-9,-,TRBJ2-1,CASVLYQGGNNEQFF,TGTGCCAGCGTTCTCTACCAGGGAGGAAACAATGAGCAGTTCTTC
many,TRBV4-1,-,TRBJ2-1,CASSQGGAQGNEQFF,TGCGCCAGCAGCCAAGGGGGGGCGCAGGGCAATGAGCAGTTCTTC
many,TRBV7-9,-,TRBJ1-2,CASSPPGQDHGYTF,TGTGCCAGCAGCCCCCCTGGGCAGGACCATGGCTACACCTTC
many,TRBV28,-,TRBJ1-1,CASRPTGPKNTEAFF,TGTGCCAGCAGACCCACTGGCCCAAAGAACACTGAAGCTTTCTTT
many,TRBV13,TRBD2,TRBJ2-1,CASIFRGAGNEQFF,TGTGCCAGCATTTTCCGGGGAGCGGGAAATGAGCAGTTCTTC
-,TRBV28,-,TRBJ1-1,CASSPFGTGTEAFF,TGTGCCAGCAGTCCGTTCGGAACGGGCACTGAAGCTTTCTTT
many,TRBV12-3/TRBV12-4,-,TRBJ1-2,CASSSLGWSGKVAAF,TGTGCCAGCAGCTCTCTAGGGTGGAGTGGGAAAGTAGCTGCCTTC
many,TRBV7-8,-,TRBJ2-3,CASSLQRGSTDTQYF,TGTGCCAGCAGCCTCCAGAGGGGGTCTACAGATACGCAGTATTTT
many,TRBV19,-,TRBJ1-4,CASSISDEKLFF,TGTGCCAGTAGTATCAGTGACGAAAAACTGTTTTTT
many,TRBV7-6,-,TRBJ1-3,CASSRDISGNTIYF,TGTGCCAGCAGCCGGGACATCTCTGGAAACACCATATATTTT
few,TRBV28,-,TRBJ2-3,CASSLRVADTQYF,TGTGCCAGCAGTTTAAGGGTGGCAGATACGCAGTATTTT
many,TRBV11-2,-,TRBJ1-5,CASSFGQNQPQHF,TGTGCCAGCAGCTTCGGACAGAATCAGCCCCAGCATTTT
-,TRBV7-3,-,TRBJ2-7,CASSSSGAHEEYF,TGTGCCAGCAGCTCCTCGGGGGCCCACGAGGAGTACTTC
many,TRBV7-2,-,TRBJ1-2,CASSLEGYTF,TGTGCCAGCAGCTTAGAAGGCTACACCTTC
many,TRBV29-1,TRBD1,TRBJ1-5,CSVAGTGRNQPQHF,TGCAGCGTTGCCGGGACAGGGAGGAATCAGCCCCAGCATTTT
-,TRBV3-1,-,TRBJ1-3,CASSPRTDSGNTIYF,TGTGCCAGCAGCCCTAGGACAGACTCTGGAAACACCATATATTTT
few,TRBV10-3,-,TRBJ1-5,CAISDSNQPQHF,TGTGCCATCAGTGATAGCAATCAGCCCCAGCATTTT
many,TRBV7-6,TRBD2,TRBJ2-5,CASSFSGGGETQYF,TGTGCCAGCAGCTTCTCGGGGGGAGGAGAGACCCAGTACTTC
few,TRBV29-1,TRBD1,TRBJ2-5,CSVDKGTGGETQYF,TGCAGCGTTGACAAGGGGACAGGGGGAGAGACCCAGTACTTC
few,TRBV28,-,TRBJ2-4,CASREINIRGSKNIQYF,TGTGCCAGCAGAGAAATAAACATACGGGGATCCAAAAACATTCAGTACTTC
-,TRBV19,TRBD1,TRBJ1-1,CASIRTGTTEAFF,TGTGCCAGTATTCGGACAGGGACCACTGAAGCTTTCTTT
few,TRBV2,-,TRBJ1-5,CASIGGGNQPQHF,TGTGCCAGCATAGGAGGTGGGAATCAGCCCCAGCATTTT
many,TRBV12-3/TRBV12-4,-,TRBJ1-1,CASSFARDAAEAFF,TGTGCCAGCAGTTTCGCCCGGGACGCCGCCGAAGCTTTCTTT
many,TRBV28,-,TRBJ1-5,CASSLSYRGAYGPQHF,TGTGCCAGCAGTTTATCCTACCGGGGCGCCTACGGGCCCCAGCATTTT
-,TRBV15,-,TRBJ2-6,CATSLGVPGANVLTF,TGTGCCACCAGCCTGGGCGTCCCTGGGGCCAACGTCCTGACTTTC
few,TRBV10-2,-,TRBJ1-3,CASSLTATSGNTIYF,TGCGCCAGCAGTTTGACAGCTACCTCTGGAAACACCATATATTTT
many,TRBV20-1,-,TRBJ2-7,CSASGSGIEQYF,TGCAGTGCTAGCGGGAGCGGTATAGAGCAGTACTTC
few,TRBV30,TRBD1,TRBJ1-1,CAWSYYRGIMNTEAFF,TGTGCCTGGAGTTACTACAGGGGGATTATGAACACTGAAGCTTTCTTT
many,TRBV7-9,TRBD1,TRBJ1-6,CASSLATGGYNSPLHF,TGTGCCAGCAGCTTAGCAACAGGGGGCTATAATTCACCCCTCCACTTT
-,TRBV18,TRBD1,TRBJ2-7,CASSPLTGGLHEQYF,TGTGCCAGCTCACCATTAACAGGGGGCCTTCACGAGCAGTACTTC
many,TRBV19,TRBD1,TRBJ1-2,CASHAGTGYGYTF,TGTGCCTCCCATGCCGGGACAGGCTATGGCTACACCTTC
-,TRBV12-3/TRBV12-4,-,TRBJ2-2,CASSLRAGKLFF,TGTGCCAGCAGTCTCAGGGCCGGGAAGCTGTTTTTT
many,TRBV6-2/TRBV6-3,-,TRBJ2-3,CASSYSHPASTQYF,TGTGCCAGCAGTTACTCTCACCCAGCCAGTACGCAGTATTTT
-,TRBV9,-,TRBJ1-2,CASSVSPKGVHNYGYTF,TGTGCCAGCAGCGTATCCCCAAAGGGGGTTCATAACTATGGCTACACCTTC
many,TRBV20-1,-,TRBJ1-2,CSATGADIYGYTF,TGCAGTGCTACAGGGGCCGATATCTATGGCTACACCTTC
many,TRBV19,TRBD2,TRBJ2-1,CASSMTSGRTVNEQFF,TGTGCCAGTAGTATGACTAGCGGACGAACAGTGAATGAGCAGTTCTTC
few,TRBV5-4,-,TRBJ2-7,CASTHPQTYEQYF,TGTGCCAGCACCCACCCACAGACCTACGAGCAGTACTTC
-,TRBV20-1,TRBD2,TRBJ2-5,CSAGSGGDQETQYF,TGCAGTGCTGGTAGCGGGGGAGACCAAGAGACCCAGTACTTC
many,TRBV7-9,-,TRBJ2-2,CASSRRDTRTGELFF,TGTGCCAGCAGCCGTCGGGACACCCGAACCGGGGAGCTGTTTTTT
-,TRBV27,TRBD1,TRBJ1-2,CASRDRVNYGYTF,TGTGCCAGCCGGGACAGGGTTAACTATGGCTACACCTTC
many,TRBV12-3/TRBV12-4,-,TRBJ2-3,CASSSPISDTQYF,TGTGCCAGCAGTTCCCCCATATCAGATACGCAGTATTTT